This TCR beta chain was sequenced for a study of T cells in Graves' hyperthyroidism and ophthalmopathy. Amplification of TCR beta CDR3 regions was performed using RNA transcripts as template. The primer set for the first-round RT-PCR of the TCR CDR3 was HTBI. TCRdb processed the multiplex PCR reads anew with MiXCR; each CDR3 protein has one entry. The sample comprises roughly 100,000 distinct CDR3 sequences, 40% of which are singletons, and 10% rests with the top ten. Over 18 months, lack of ophthalmopathy progression marked Graves' hyperthyroidism as stable. This clonotype was detected ten times or more. The material sequenced was peripheral blood or thyroid tissue (not recorded which). The receptor was isolated from a woman under 40 with Graves' hyperthyroidism.

CDR3 bases: TGTGCCAGCAGTGACAGCGGGAGGAGCACAGATACGCAGTATTTT. Its protein is CASSDSGRSTDTQYF. The chain combines TRBV2 with TRBJ2-3, with 9 nucleotides matching TRBD2. CDR3 size: 15 residues. The germline gives CDR1 SNHLY, CDR2 FYNNEI. The ends lost 3 bases at V and 0 bases at J; junction bases unmatched: 1.